Listed here are 32 T cell receptor beta chains from one sample, sequenced in a study of blood T cell repertoires in COVID-19. Measured with immunoSEQ multiplex PCR; TCRdb has only the in-frame clones, and not every one. The data contain tens of thousands of clones, less than 95% of them seen just once; the ten biggest clones take up approximately 2.2%. Input material: peripheral blood. These receptor sequences come from a human donor with active COVID-19. The donor label of this sample is uncertain.

The chain employs TRBV19 and TRBJ2-4; tentatively, D is TRBD1 (6 bases). V dropped 1 base and J dropped 1 base, with 14 bases sitting between them. Germline V gives CDR1 LNHDA, CDR2 SQIVND (reference sequence). CDR3 length: 17 residues. The CDR3 coding sequence is TGTGCCAGTAGTATAGGGGGGCGCCCTGAGGCCAAAAACATTCAGTACTTC. Amino acids: CASSIGGRPEAKNIQYF.

The genes are TRBV14 and TRBJ2-7; 8 nucleotides line up with TRBD1. The CDR3 sequence is 15 residues long. The trim removed 4 bases at V and 4 bases at J, leaving 9 bases unmatched. Per germline, CDR1 SGHDN and CDR2 FVKESK. This CDR3 reads CASSRNVGQGYEQYF. The CDR3 DNA sequence: TGTGCCAGCAGCCGAAACGTAGGACAGGGATACGAGCAGTACTTC.

The count of this clone is one. DNA for the CDR3: TGTGCCAGTAGTATCAGGTCGGAGGGGGCGCAGGGTGAGCAGTTCTTC. Its translation: CASSIRSEGAQGEQFF. The chain links TRBV19 to TRBJ2-1, with D maybe TRBD1 (7 bases). Germline V CDR1 and CDR2: LNHDA, SQIVND (reference sequence). CDR3 length: 16 amino acids. Trimming removed 3 bases from V and 9 bases from J, with 21 bases in between.

This clone was seen a single time. This chain connects TRBV4-3 to TRBJ2-7; 10 nucleotides agree with TRBD1. J was trimmed by 1 base and V by 5 bases; bases with no gene match: 5. Per the germline V gene, CDR1 is LGHNA and CDR2 is YSLEER. The CDR3 length is 15 residues. Here the CDR3 DNA reads TGCGCCAGCAGCGCCGGGACAGGGGTATCCTACGAGCAGTACTTC. Its translation: CASSAGTGVSYEQYF.

This chain links TRBV9 with TRBJ2-3, with D possibly being TRBD2 (7 bases). V lost 0 bases, J lost 6 bases, and 17 bases lay in between. Per the germline V gene, CDR1 is SGDLS and CDR2 is YYNGEE. CDR3 size: 16 residues. CDR3 protein: CASSVALVGGQDTQYF. CDR3 DNA: TGTGCCAGCAGCGTAGCTTTGGTGGGGGGGCAGGATACGCAGTATTTT.

The chain joins TRBV4-1 to TRBJ1-5, with a tentative D call TRBD1 (5 bases). Trimming left V 3 bases short and J 9 bases short, with 18 bases between. This CDR3 has 15 amino acids. The germline V gene encodes CDR1 MGHRA and CDR2 YSYEKL. The CDR3 coding sequence is TGCGCCAGCAGCCAGAATAAGGAGGGACTCTCGCCCCAGCATTTT. This codes for CASSQNKEGLSPQHF.

The genes are TRBV10-3 and TRBJ1-1; D remains ambiguous. This CDR3 has 17 residues. Trimming shortened V by 2 bases and J by 1 base, and 17 bases separated the two germline ends. The V gene's germline CDR1 is ENHRY and CDR2 SYGVKD. CDR3 nucleotide sequence: TGTGCCATCAGTGAGCTAGTCTTCGCCGATCAGAACACTGAAGCTTTCTTT. This sequence encodes CAISELVFADQNTEAFF.

The chain uses TRBV13 and TRBJ1-3, with 9 bases matching TRBD1. The length of the CDR3 is 16 residues. The V gene end was trimmed by 2 bases and the J gene end by 1 base; junction bases not matched to a gene: 3. Germline lookup yields CDR1 PRHDT and CDR2 FYEKMQ (reference sequence). The CDR3, as DNA: TGTGCCAGCAGCTTAACCGGGACAGGGTCTGGAAACACCATATATTTT. The encoded protein is CASSLTGTGSGNTIYF.

The chain is built from TRBV5-1 and TRBJ2-5; D remains unclear. The germline V gene encodes CDR1 SGHRS and CDR2 YFSETQ. The CDR3 runs 14 residues. The V end lost 3 bases, the J end lost 1 base, and 10 bases lay between the germline ends. CDR3 nucleotides: TGCGCCAGCAGCTGGAGCCCCCTCCAAGAGACCCAGTACTTC. Translation: CASSWSPLQETQYF.

The chain recombines TRBV27 with TRBJ2-7; 9 nucleotides match TRBD1. The V and J ends lost 4 bases and 5 bases, in that order; junction bases with no gene match: 15. The CDR3 totals 17 residues. Looked up from germline, CDR1 is MNHEY and CDR2 is SMNVEV (reference sequence). CDR3: CASSSRQGVGVSHEQYF. The CDR3 DNA sequence: TGTGCCAGCAGTTCTAGACAGGGGGTTGGAGTGTCCCACGAGCAGTACTTC.

The chain joins TRBV6-6 to TRBJ1-5; 7 positions match TRBD1. Looked up from germline, CDR1 is MNHNY and CDR2 is SVGAGI (reference sequence). The V and J ends lost 6 bases and 4 bases, in that order; junction bases with no gene match: 9. This CDR3 has 15 residues. The CDR3 reads CASSQTGDPNQPQHF. The DNA of the CDR3 is TGTGCCAGCAGCCAAACAGGGGACCCTAATCAGCCCCAGCATTTT.

This clone was counted a few times. The V and J genes are TRBV6-2 or TRBV6-3 and TRBJ2-7, with a weak D call TRBD1 (5 bases). This CDR3 is built from 15 residues. The germline CDR1 and CDR2 sequences are MNHEY and SVGEGT. Trimming left V 2 bases short and J 2 bases short, with 13 bases between. In DNA, the CDR3 is TGTGCCAGCAGTTACCAAGGGGTACCTACCTACGAGCAGTACTTC. It specifies CASSYQGVPTYEQYF.

This chain links TRBV11-2 with TRBJ1-4; 8 bases fit TRBD1. Germline CDR1 reads SGHAT; CDR2 reads FQNNGV. Trimming at V came to 6 bases and at J to 8 bases, leaving 5 bases not matched to a gene. CDR3 size: 13 residues. The CDR3 reads CASSQGAGEKLFF. CDR3 bases: TGTGCCAGCAGTCAGGGGGCGGGAGAAAAACTGTTTTTT. The whole variable domain, remainder taken from reference TRBV11-2 and TRBJ1-4, is EAGVAQSPRYKIIEKRQSVAFWCNPISGHATLYWYQQILGQGPKLLIQFQNNGVVDDSQLPKDRFSAERLKGVDSTLKIQPAKLEDSAVYLCASSQGAGEKLFFGSGTQLSVL.

This rearrangement joins TRBV6-5 to TRBJ2-3; no clear D. CDR1 is MNHEY, CDR2 SVGAGI, per germline. Trimming removed 4 bases at V and 4 bases at J, with 9 bases between. The CDR3 length is 13 residues. Here the CDR3 DNA reads TGTGCCAGCAGTTCCTTAAGCGCAGATACGCAGTATTTT. Its translation: CASSSLSADTQYF.

The chain employs TRBV5-1 and TRBJ1-2, with TRBD1 identical over 9 bases. V lost 4 bases, J lost 8 bases, and 18 bases stayed unmatched. Germline CDR1 SGHRS, CDR2 YFSETQ. The CDR3 is 17 amino acids. The CDR3 reads CASSLHSGTGPPGGYTF. The CDR3 DNA reads TGCGCCAGCAGCCTTCACTCCGGGACAGGGCCCCCTGGAGGCTACACCTTC.

The chain couples TRBV5-6 to TRBJ1-2, with D uncertain. This CDR3 is built from 13 residues. V was cut by 3 bases and J by 0 bases, with 6 bases left in between. CDR1 and CDR2 from the germline V gene are SGHDT and YYEEEE. The CDR3 DNA reads as TGTGCCAGCAGCTCATCCACTAACTATGGCTACACCTTC. Its translation: CASSSSTNYGYTF.

The J gene is TRBJ1-1, the V gene TRBV3-1 (or the pseudogene TRBV3-2), with D tentatively TRBD1 (6 bases). Germline CDR1 LGHDT, CDR2 YNNKEL (reference sequence). The CDR3 runs 14 residues. Trimming cost V 4 bases and J 8 bases, with 17 bases left between them. The chain's CDR3 is CASSLSGTPREAFF. CDR3 DNA sequence: TGTGCCAGCAGCCTTTCCGGGACACCAAGGGAAGCTTTCTTT.

V is TRBV7-2 and J is TRBJ1-1; no firm D call. The CDR3 contains 15 residues. V gave up 1 base and J gave up 3 bases, with 12 bases separating them. CDR1 is SGHTA, CDR2 FQGNSA, per germline. The CDR3 region is CASSLGVGSYTEAFF. The DNA of the CDR3 is TGTGCCAGCAGCTTAGGGGTTGGGAGTTACACTGAAGCTTTCTTT.

This clone was detected once. At one of its ends the junction is not consistent with the germline gene, which may arise from a read error. The V call is TRBV4-1, the J call TRBJ1-2, with a tentative D call TRBD1 (5 bases). The CDR3 has 14 residues. Germline V gene sequence: CDR1 MGHRA, CDR2 YSYEKL. The CDR3 coding sequence is TGCGCCAGCAGCCAAGATGGCCGAAGCCAGGGCCCAGCATTC. Its translation: CASSQDGRSQGPAF.

The chain employs TRBV7-9 and TRBJ2-4; 8 bases are a match to TRBD2. Trimming cost V 3 bases and J 12 bases; bases outside gene matches: 4. This CDR3 contains 12 residues. Germline CDR1 SEHNR, CDR2 FQNEAQ (reference sequence). CDR3 protein: CASSFGGEYQYF. CDR3 nucleotides: TGTGCCAGCAGCTTCGGGGGGGAGTATCAGTACTTC.

This rearrangement joins TRBV7-9 to TRBJ1-1; 10 bases align to TRBD1. Germline V gene lookup returns CDR1 SEHNR and CDR2 FQNEAQ (reference sequence). The length of the CDR3 is 17 residues. Trimming cost V 4 bases and J 0 bases; bases outside gene matches: 8. In nucleotides, the CDR3 is TGTGCCAGCAGCTCTCAGACAGGGGGCTCTATGAACACTGAAGCTTTCTTT. Translating gives CASSSQTGGSMNTEAFF.

This chain connects TRBV7-7 to TRBJ2-3; 7 bases line up with TRBD2. The CDR3 is 14 amino acids. In germline, CDR1 is SSHAT, CDR2 FNYEAQ (reference sequence). V shed 5 bases and J 2 bases; nucleotides not matched to a gene: 4. CDR3 coding DNA: TGTGCCAGCAGCCTCGGGGGGAACACAGATACGCAGTATTTT. It is translated as CASSLGGNTDTQYF.

The chain combines TRBV7-9 with TRBJ2-1; 9 nucleotides match TRBD1. V lost 7 bases to trimming and J lost 8 bases; unmatched junction nucleotides: 12. Germline CDR1 reads SEHNR; CDR2 reads FQNEAQ (reference sequence). The CDR3 contains 15 residues. The CDR3 DNA reads TGTGCCAGCATCCCCCGGGACAGGGACACAGATGAGCAGTTCTTC. Translation gives CASIPRDRDTDEQFF.

The chain recombines TRBV5-1 with TRBJ1-6; D remains ambiguous. Germline V gene lookup returns CDR1 SGHRS and CDR2 YFSETQ. Trimming pared 0 bases from V and 7 bases from J, leaving 14 bases between. The CDR3 has 16 amino acids. In DNA, the CDR3 is TGCGCCAGCAGCTTGGAGGTAGGGCGGGAAAATTCACCCCTCCACTTT. Its protein is CASSLEVGRENSPLHF.

This clone turned up a few times. The chain recombines TRBV7-9 with TRBJ2-7, with 9 bases aligning to TRBD1. The CDR3 consists of 18 residues. CDR1 and CDR2 from the germline V gene are SEHNR and FQNEAQ (reference sequence). V lost 3 bases, J lost 4 bases, and 16 bases stayed unmatched. The CDR3 DNA reads TGTGCCAGCAGCTTGAAGGGGGCTGGGAGGACAGGGGAGTACGAGCAGTACTTC. Translated: CASSLKGAGRTGEYEQYF.

The rearrangement links TRBV3-1 (or the pseudogene TRBV3-2) to TRBJ1-2; D ambiguous. The CDR3 extends over 16 amino acids. Germline CDR1 reads LGHDT; CDR2 reads YNNKEL (reference sequence). Trimming shortened V by 4 bases and J by 2 bases, and 17 bases separated the two germline ends. CDR3 sequence: CASSPVNSPRNYGYTF. Here the CDR3 DNA reads TGTGCCAGCAGCCCCGTAAACTCGCCTCGGAACTATGGCTACACCTTC.

This chain uses TRBV7-8 with TRBJ2-1; no firm D call. Trimming took 6 bases from V and 0 from J, leaving 12 bases between them. CDR1 SGHVS and CDR2 FQNEAQ come from the germline V gene. This CDR3 contains 15 residues. For the CDR3, the DNA is TGTGCCAGCAGTTTGAAGAGAGACTCCTACAATGAGCAGTTCTTC. Residues: CASSLKRDSYNEQFF.

The J gene is TRBJ1-5, the V gene TRBV28; 7 bases match TRBD1. This CDR3 region has 16 residues. The V gene end was trimmed by 7 bases and the J gene end by 0 bases; junction bases not matched to a gene: 9. Looked up from germline, CDR1 is MDHEN and CDR2 is SYDVKM. CDR3 bases: TGTGCCAGCATGGCCCCGGGACAGATTAGCAATCAGCCCCAGCATTTT. Its translation: CASMAPGQISNQPQHF.

The rearrangement uses TRBV12-3 or TRBV12-4 and TRBJ1-2, with a weak D call TRBD1 (6 bases). V shed 6 bases and J shed 1 base, with 9 bases lying between them. This CDR3 is built from 13 residues. The CDR3 sequence is CASSLDSNYGYTF. The CDR3 DNA follows: TGTGCCAGCAGCTTGGACAGTAACTATGGCTACACCTTC.

The rearrangement uses TRBV5-4 and TRBJ2-7; possible D gene TRBD2, 6 bases. CDR3 length: 13 amino acids. V lost 4 bases and J 4 bases, leaving 12 bases between the germline ends. Looked up from germline, CDR1 is SGHNT and CDR2 is YYREEE (reference sequence). The CDR3 DNA reads as TGTGCCAGCAGCGGAGGGGCACAGTACGAGCAGTACTTC. Protein sequence: CASSGGAQYEQYF.

The rearrangement uses TRBV27 and TRBJ1-1; TRBD1 matches at 7 bases. Looked up from germline, CDR1 is MNHEY and CDR2 is SMNVEV (reference sequence). The trim removed 6 bases at V and 4 bases at J, leaving 5 bases unmatched. CDR3 length equals 13 residues. This CDR3 reads CASSERTGTEAFF. The CDR3 DNA reads TGTGCCAGCAGCGAACGGACAGGCACTGAAGCTTTCTTT.

The rearrangement links TRBV29-1 to TRBJ1-1; no reliable D call. The CDR3 length is 16 residues. The germline CDR1 and CDR2 sequences are SQVTM and ANQGSEA. V lost 6 bases and J lost 1, with 21 bases in between. CDR3 bases: TGCAGCGTCCGAGACAACGGGAGAAAACCGAACACTGAAGCTTTCTTT. Amino acid sequence: CSVRDNGRKPNTEAFF. Supplemented by reference TRBV29-1 and TRBJ1-1, the full variable domain reads SAVISQKPSRDICQRGTSLTIQCQVDSQVTMMFWYRQQPGQSLTLIATANQGSEATYESGFVIDKFPISRPNLTFSTLTVSNMSPEDSSIYLCSVRDNGRKPNTEAFFGQGTRLTVV.